Listed below are T cell receptor beta chains from one sample, sequenced in a study of PD-1 blockade in classical Hodgkin lymphoma. TCRdb keeps only in-frame clones here, not all; method: immunoSEQ multiplex PCR. Found here are 80,000 to 100,000 clones, about 92% of them singletons; the top ten hold less than 2%. Sample: peripheral blood mononuclear cells (PBMCs), taken before the fourth cycle of nivolumab. These receptors all come from a human donor with classical Hodgkin lymphoma. CDR3s leave out the opening cysteine and the closing phenylalanine or tryptophan. Fields, in order: J gene, CDR3 length, V gene, CDR3 protein.

j_call: TRBJ1-3
cdr3_length: 14
v_call: TRBV19
cdr3_aa: ASSIPDTSGGNTIY

j_call: TRBJ1-5
cdr3_length: 11
v_call: TRBV30
cdr3_aa: ACKRGKNQPQH

j_call: TRBJ2-7
cdr3_length: 13
v_call: TRBV4-2
cdr3_aa: ASSPSQASPYEQY

j_call: TRBJ1-4
cdr3_length: 11
v_call: TRBV5-1
cdr3_aa: ASSLGRNEKLF

j_call: TRBJ2-1
cdr3_length: 12
v_call: TRBV13
cdr3_aa: ASNSGRDSNEQF

j_call: TRBJ2-3
cdr3_length: 16
v_call: TRBV27
cdr3_aa: ASSQPGTSGSSTDTQY

j_call: TRBJ1-5
cdr3_length: 12
v_call: TRBV23-1
cdr3_aa: ASSYDRDNQPQH

j_call: TRBJ2-4
cdr3_length: 15
v_call: TRBV28
cdr3_aa: ASSLHQGTGTKNIQY

j_call: TRBJ2-7
cdr3_length: 14
v_call: TRBV5-1
cdr3_aa: ASSLGPPGISYEQY

j_call: TRBJ2-1
cdr3_length: 10
v_call: TRBV9
cdr3_aa: ASSVDRGEQF

j_call: TRBJ1-3
cdr3_length: 14
v_call: TRBV19
cdr3_aa: ASSILTGSSGNTIY

j_call: TRBJ2-3
cdr3_length: 13
v_call: TRBV7-9
cdr3_aa: ASSPHGGSTDTQY

j_call: TRBJ1-2
cdr3_length: 12
v_call: TRBV10-3
cdr3_aa: AISEPAFNYGYT

j_call: TRBJ2-1
cdr3_length: 12
v_call: TRBV7-9
cdr3_aa: ASSLPGSYNEQF

j_call: TRBJ2-1
cdr3_length: 13
v_call: TRBV7-6
cdr3_aa: ASSLAGTDYNEQF

j_call: TRBJ1-1
cdr3_length: 11
v_call: TRBV28
cdr3_aa: ASSLGGELGVL

j_call: TRBJ1-1
cdr3_length: 9
v_call: TRBV27
cdr3_aa: ASEGGTEAF

j_call: TRBJ1-4
cdr3_length: 12
v_call: TRBV2
cdr3_aa: ASSADRFAEKLF

j_call: TRBJ1-1
cdr3_length: 12
v_call: TRBV27
cdr3_aa: ASSFRGANTEAF

j_call: TRBJ2-2
cdr3_length: 14
v_call: TRBV30
cdr3_aa: AWSVGRGGRTGELF

j_call: TRBJ2-3
cdr3_length: 15
v_call: TRBV9
cdr3_aa: ASRESGTASSTDTQY

j_call: TRBJ1-5
cdr3_length: 10
v_call: TRBV28
cdr3_aa: ASSLPNQPQH

j_call: TRBJ2-4
cdr3_length: 12
v_call: TRBV18
cdr3_aa: ASSPGQGGGIQY

j_call: TRBJ2-2
cdr3_length: 12
v_call: TRBV7-7
cdr3_aa: ASSLVAGTGELF

j_call: TRBJ1-5
cdr3_length: 15
v_call: TRBV9
cdr3_aa: ASSVGPSVGSNQPQH

j_call: TRBJ2-1
cdr3_length: 13
v_call: TRBV5-1
cdr3_aa: ASSFRPQNLNEQF

j_call: TRBJ2-4
cdr3_length: 13
v_call: TRBV7-6
cdr3_aa: ASSLAGGSKNIQY

j_call: TRBJ2-2
cdr3_length: 14
v_call: TRBV6-6
cdr3_aa: ASSPRVAANTGELF

j_call: TRBJ2-2
cdr3_length: 9
v_call: TRBV29-1
cdr3_aa: SSLITGELF